These T cell receptor beta chains were read from a single sample in a study of tumor-infiltrating lymphocytes in primary liver carcinoma. A single record per CDR3 protein comes from TCRdb applying MiXCR to the multiplex PCR reads. The sample carries approximately 300,000 distinct CDR3 sequences, less than 75% recorded once. Input material: peripheral blood. The receptors were gathered from a man aged 35 to 55 with primary liver carcinoma and hepatitis B virus infection. Both conserved end residues are part of each CDR3.

v_call	j_call	cdr3_aa
TRBV11-2	TRBJ2-7	CASSLGVGKPYEQYF
TRBV7-9	TRBJ2-3	CASSSRGGPCTDTQYF
TRBV6-5	TRBJ2-1	CASSYGATSGSYLYNEQFF
TRBV6-1	TRBJ2-1	CASSVTGNSYNQQFF
TRBV5-4	TRBJ2-7	CASSLPPGPLVEQYF
TRBV7-8	TRBJ2-7	CASSTVGLLYF
TRBV10-3	TRBJ1-5	CDMGAGGGQSQHF
TRBV23-1	TRBJ1-6	CASSSRDSSYNSPLHF
TRBV12-5	TRBJ2-1	CASGWGTGDPNEQFF
TRBV7-8	TRBJ2-7	CASSLAGAVSYDQYF
TRBV4-3	TRBJ2-3	CASSRFSGSGDTQYF
TRBV29-1	TRBJ1-2	CSVETGYDYTF
TRBV28	TRBJ2-3	CASSLATAADTQYF
TRBV12-3/TRBV12-4	TRBJ2-3	CASSFMATDTQYF
TRBV29-1	TRBJ1-1	CSVEDVIMNTEAFF
TRBV12-3/TRBV12-4	TRBJ2-1	CASSPFSGLPIEQFF
TRBV12-3/TRBV12-4	TRBJ2-2	CASSPDRGFTGELFF
TRBV6-1	TRBJ2-5	CTSYASGRAGETQYF
TRBV29-1	TRBJ2-7	CSVTGAHEQYF
TRBV11-1	TRBJ2-1	CASSQRTSGSWGGQFF
TRBV7-8	TRBJ2-7	CASSLDRVYEQYF
TRBV4-1	TRBJ2-1	CASSQETANEQFF
TRBV28	.	CASSLRKSPSNQPQYF
TRBV12-3/TRBV12-4	TRBJ1-5	CASSLAIGGYSNQPQHF
TRBV5-1	TRBJ2-3	CASSPEPGLVGTDTQYF
TRBV5-5	TRBJ2-3	CASSLAGIVTDTQYF
TRBV29-1	TRBJ2-1	CSVELAGADSYNEQFF
TRBV5-1	TRBJ2-3	CASRREASTDTQYF
TRBV29-1	TRBJ2-1	CSVEGLAGRFENEQFF
TRBV11-1	TRBJ2-3	CASSSGLDIGDTQYF
TRBV20-1	TRBJ2-5	CSARGGTIQETQYF
TRBV11-3	TRBJ2-3	CASSLVDGDTQYF
TRBV4-2	TRBJ2-6	CASSQDSLLGRASGANVLTF
TRBV6-6	TRBJ2-1	CASSFGWASGVCNEQFF
TRBV11-2	TRBJ1-6	CASGQGQGVNSHLHF
TRBV18	TRBJ1-1	CASSPSDRMNTEAFF
TRBV29-1	TRBJ2-1	CSLLYSGEGYNEQFF
TRBV11-2	TRBJ1-2	CASSVPLYGYTF
TRBV4-2	TRBJ2-6	CASSQGSNLVGLSGANVLTF
TRBV11-3	TRBJ1-2	CTSTRQDRNYGYTF
TRBV5-1	TRBJ2-6	CASSLGGSSGANVLTF
TRBV11-3	TRBJ2-6	CASSLDGANPGANVLTF
TRBV6-2/TRBV6-3	TRBJ2-2	CASSRAGDTRELFF
TRBV11-1	TRBJ2-7	CASSFTSGQCSYEQYF
TRBV5-1	TRBJ2-1	CASSLIGVSNYNEQFF
TRBV29-1	TRBJ2-1	CSDARDFTKGQFF
TRBV5-1	TRBJ1-2	CASSLLSDYGYTF
TRBV5-5	TRBJ2-7	CASRLRVTDEQYF
TRBV11-2	TRBJ2-5	CASSPRGDTQETQYF
TRBV4-2	TRBJ2-1	CASSQDGGPWVPYNEQFF
TRBV11-1	TRBJ2-1	CASSLEVAGGGNEQSF
TRBV24-1	TRBJ2-3	CATGRRNTDTQYF
TRBV11-3	TRBJ2-1	CVSSLDQDSGREQSF
TRBV11-1	TRBJ1-1	CATSWLTVITEAFF
TRBV5-1	TRBJ2-2	CASSSWTSTGPGELFF
TRBV4-3	TRBJ2-5	CASSQDGPAGRSQYF